One T cell receptor (beta chain) is described in this entry. This record comes from a study of OX40 agonist ivuxolimab in advanced cancers. The method was immunoSEQ multiplex PCR; TCRdb's version includes in-frame clones alone and lacks a portion of them. The sample shows roughly 80,000 clones, roughly 91% of them seen only once. The sample consisted of CD4+ or CD8+ T cells sorted from blood, taken in a trial of the OX40 agonist ivuxolimab. The receptor's source is an adult with an advanced solid tumor such as melanoma, head and neck, liver or kidney cancer.

Here the CDR3 reads CASKVGDYGYTF. The CDR3 DNA reads as TGCGCCAGCAAGGTTGGAGACTATGGCTACACCTTC. This rearrangement joins TRBV5-1 to TRBJ1-2; D not resolved. The germline CDR1 and CDR2 sequences are SGHRS and YFSETQ. Trimming removed 6 bases from V and 3 bases from J, with 9 bases in between. The length of the CDR3 is 12 residues.